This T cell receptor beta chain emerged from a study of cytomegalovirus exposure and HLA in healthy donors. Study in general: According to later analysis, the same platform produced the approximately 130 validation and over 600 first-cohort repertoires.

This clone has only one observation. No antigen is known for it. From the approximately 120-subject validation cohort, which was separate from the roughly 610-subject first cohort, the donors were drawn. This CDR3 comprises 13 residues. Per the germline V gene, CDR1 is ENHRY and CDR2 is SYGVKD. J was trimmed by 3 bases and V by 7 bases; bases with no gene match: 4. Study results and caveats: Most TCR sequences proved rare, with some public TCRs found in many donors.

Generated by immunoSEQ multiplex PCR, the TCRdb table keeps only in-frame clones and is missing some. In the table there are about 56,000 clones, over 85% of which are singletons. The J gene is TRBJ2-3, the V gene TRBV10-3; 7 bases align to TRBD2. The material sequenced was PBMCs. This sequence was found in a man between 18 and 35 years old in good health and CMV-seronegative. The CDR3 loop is CAIMLAETDTQYF. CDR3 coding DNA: TGTGCCATCATGCTAGCGGAGACAGATACGCAGTATTTT.